One T cell receptor (beta chain) is described in this entry. As yet, its antigen is unknown. The length of the CDR3 is 12 residues. CDR1 is SGHRS and CDR2 is YFSETQ in the germline V gene. With 5 bases removed from V and 2 bases from J, the gap between germline ends came to 6 bases. The sample is drawn from a study of human T cells and chemical hapten exposure. Looking at the study overall: Minor volume differences among pooled libraries chiefly drove per-sample TCR yield variation. Study-level findings and limits: After DPC sensitization, TCRs above 1 in 1000 frequency showed no change.

The library tagged each cDNA molecule with unique molecular identifiers. Authors' data handling: TCRs per sample had a median of around 98,000 and ranged from about 23,224 to 700,000. Using its own MiXCR run on the RACE reads, TCRdb lists one record per CDR3 protein. The V and J calls and clone size are TCRdb's, not the authors'. The table has 130,000 or so distinct CDR3 sequences, approximately 9.1% seen once; the top ten hold 1.5% to 2%. Documented time point: healthy volunteer bleed at 2 weeks. Total RNA extraction was carried out from unfractionated whole blood. The sample was whole blood. The V call is TRBV5-1, the J call TRBJ2-3; no definite D call. The sequence came from a male donor in good health. Some clones in this sample may be carry-over from other donors' samples. CDR3 residues: CASRRFTDTQYF. The CDR3 region has the DNA TGCGCCAGCAGGAGGTTCACAGATACGCAGTATTTT. Using reference TRBV5-1 and TRBJ2-3 for the parts outside the CDR3, the full variable domain is KAGVTQTPRYLIKTRGQQVTLSCSPISGHRSVSWYQQTPGQGLQFLFEYFSETQRNKGNFPGRFSGRQFSNSRSEMNVSTLELGDSALYLCASRRFTDTQYFGPGTRLTVL.